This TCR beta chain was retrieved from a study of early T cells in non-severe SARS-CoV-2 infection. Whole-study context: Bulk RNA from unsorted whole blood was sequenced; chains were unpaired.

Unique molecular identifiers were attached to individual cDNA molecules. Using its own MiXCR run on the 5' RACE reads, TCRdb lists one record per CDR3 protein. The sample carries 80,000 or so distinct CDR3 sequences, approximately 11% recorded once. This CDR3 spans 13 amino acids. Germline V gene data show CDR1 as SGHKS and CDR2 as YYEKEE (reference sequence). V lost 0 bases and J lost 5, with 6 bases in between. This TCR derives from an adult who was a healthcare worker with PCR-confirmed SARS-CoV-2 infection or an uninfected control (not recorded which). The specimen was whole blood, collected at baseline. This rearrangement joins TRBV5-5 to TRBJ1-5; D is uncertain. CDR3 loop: CASSLAGDQPQHF. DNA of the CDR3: TGTGCCAGCAGCTTGGCCGGGGATCAGCCCCAGCATTTT.